The 26 T cell receptor beta chains below were found in one sample sequenced in a study of blood T cell repertoires in COVID-19. Clones were read by immunoSEQ multiplex PCR, and TCRdb kept only the in-frame ones, dropping some. The sample holds 200,000 to 250,000 clones; 65% to 85% are singletons and the top ten take about 3.3%. Material: PBMCs or T cells enriched from blood (not recorded which). These receptors came from a woman aged 55-69 years who had recovered from COVID-19.

The table lists this clone with a count of one. The chain employs TRBV5-1 and TRBJ2-7, with TRBD2 as a possible D gene (7 bases). The CDR3 is 12 amino acids. V was clipped by 3 bases and J by 5 bases, with 9 bases between them. Germline CDR1 reads SGHRS; CDR2 reads YFSETQ. CDR3 residues: CASSSGGHEQYF. As DNA, the CDR3 is TGCGCCAGCAGCTCCGGGGGGCACGAGCAGTACTTC.

The CDR3 is CASSLAGGQTGELFF. The CDR3 nucleotides read TGTGCCAGCAGCTTAGCGGGGGGGCAAACCGGGGAGCTGTTTTTT. This chain joins TRBV13 and TRBJ2-2; 8 nucleotides agree with TRBD2. Germline V gene lookup returns CDR1 PRHDT and CDR2 FYEKMQ (reference sequence). CDR3 size: 15 residues. V lost 1 base to trimming and J lost 5 bases; unmatched junction nucleotides: 3.

V usage is TRBV7-2 and J usage is TRBJ1-4; D is unclear. Deletions cut 1 base from V and 4 bases from J, with 10 bases between. This CDR3 is 15 amino acids long. The germline V gene has CDR1 SGHTA and CDR2 FQGNSA. The CDR3: CASSLDARLNEKLFF. For the CDR3, the DNA is TGTGCCAGCAGCTTAGATGCTAGGCTTAATGAAAAACTGTTTTTT.

Here the CDR3 reads CASISAGGDRRLYGYTF. The CDR3 DNA reads TGTGCCAGCATCTCCGCGGGTGGGGACAGGAGGCTCTATGGCTACACCTTC. The V and J genes are TRBV28 and TRBJ1-2, with 8 bases that match TRBD1. V was clipped by 7 bases and J by 4 bases; unmatched bases: 17. This CDR3 is 17 amino acids long. The germline CDR1 and CDR2 sequences are MDHEN and SYDVKM.

The chain uses TRBV12-3 or TRBV12-4 and TRBJ1-2, with D perhaps matching TRBD1 (5 bases). V gave up 3 bases and J gave up 8 bases, with 13 bases separating them. The CDR3 length is 13 residues. Here the CDR3 reads CASSFWQGKGYTF. In DNA form, the CDR3 reads TGTGCCAGCAGTTTTTGGCAGGGTAAAGGCTACACCTTC.

The chain links TRBV30 to TRBJ1-3, with D unresolved. CDR1 GTSNPN and CDR2 SVGIG come from the germline V gene (reference sequence). Deletions cut 6 bases from V and 1 base from J, with 10 bases between. This CDR3 contains 13 residues. CDR3 coding DNA: TGTGCCTGTCAACAGTCATCTGGAAACACCATATATTTT. Its protein is CACQQSSGNTIYF.

V gene TRBV18 combines with J gene TRBJ1-1; 8 bases align to TRBD1. This CDR3 is built from 14 residues. Germline CDR1 reads KGHSH; CDR2 reads LQKENI. With V trimmed by 4 bases and J by 6 bases, 7 bases remained unmatched. The CDR3 spells CASSQPGQEAEAFF. The CDR3 nucleotides are TGTGCCAGCTCACAACCGGGACAGGAGGCTGAAGCTTTCTTT.

This rearrangement joins TRBV3-1 (or the pseudogene TRBV3-2) to TRBJ2-5, with a weak D call TRBD2 (6 bases). Between the trimmed V and J ends, which lost 1 base and 13 bases, there was a span of 16 bases. This CDR3 has 13 residues. Germline lookup yields CDR1 LGHDT and CDR2 YNNKEL (reference sequence). The CDR3 region is CASSQGFRDWMYF. The CDR3 DNA is TGTGCCAGCAGCCAAGGGTTCCGGGACTGGATGTACTTC.

This chain connects TRBV29-1 to TRBJ2-1; 8 bases line up with TRBD2. Germline lookup yields CDR1 SQVTM and CDR2 ANQGSEA. The V and J ends lost 7 bases and 2 bases, in that order; junction bases with no gene match: 7. The CDR3 consists of 14 residues. The CDR3 DNA reads TGCAGCGGCCTAGCGGGTCCGGCCTACAATGAGCAGTTCTTC. Its translation: CSGLAGPAYNEQFF.

The chain couples TRBV19 to TRBJ1-5; a weak D match, TRBD1 (5 bases). Trimming took 7 bases from V and 11 from J, leaving 18 bases between them. The germline V gene encodes CDR1 LNHDA and CDR2 SQIVND (reference sequence). The CDR3 loop spans 13 amino acids. In DNA form, the CDR3 reads TGTGCCAGTATGCGGGGCCCTACCTCAGCCCAGCATTTT. It translates to CASMRGPTSAQHF.

The chain combines TRBV11-2 with TRBJ2-1; D not certain. The CDR3 spans 18 residues. V lost 0 bases to trimming and J lost 1 base, with 16 bases between them. Germline lookup yields CDR1 SGHAT and CDR2 FQNNGV. The CDR3 reads CASSLDRRPGKSYNEQFF. CDR3 nucleotide sequence: TGTGCCAGCAGCTTAGATCGTAGGCCGGGTAAGTCCTACAATGAGCAGTTCTTC.

The CDR3 protein is CASSDGTGVAEAFF. The CDR3 nucleotides read TGTGCCAGCAGTGACGGGACAGGGGTCGCTGAAGCTTTCTTT. V and J are TRBV6-4 and TRBJ1-1; 10 nucleotides align to TRBD1. This CDR3 comprises 14 residues. In germline, CDR1 is MRHNA, CDR2 SNTAGT. The V and J ends lost 2 bases and 6 bases, in that order; junction bases with no gene match: 3.

The chain uses TRBV7-2 and TRBJ1-1, with TRBD1 matching over 8 bases. Unmatched junction bases numbered 4, after V lost 7 bases and J lost 3 bases. The germline gives CDR1 SGHTA, CDR2 FQGNSA. The CDR3 has 13 amino acids. CDR3 coding DNA: TGTGCCAGCATCCGGACAGGGCACACTGAAGCTTTCTTT. Residues: CASIRTGHTEAFF.

This clone was counted only a few times. The CDR3 here is CASSLLGQGAGGYTF. For the CDR3, the DNA is TGTGCCAGCAGTTTGTTGGGACAGGGGGCCGGTGGCTACACCTTC. The chain uses TRBV28 and TRBJ1-2; 12 bases match TRBD1. The J segment lost 7 bases and the V segment lost 3 bases, leaving 6 bases of the junction unmatched. The CDR3 is made up of 15 amino acids. CDR1 and CDR2 from the germline V gene are MDHEN and SYDVKM.

V and J are TRBV5-8 and TRBJ1-2; maybe TRBD1 (5 bases). Trimming left V 10 bases short and J 5 bases short, with 18 bases between. The CDR3 spans 13 residues. CDR1 and CDR2 (germline): SGHTS, YDEGEE. The CDR3 nucleotides read TGTGCCTGGACAAGGGAACCCCCTTATGGCTACACCTTC. The encoded protein is CAWTREPPYGYTF.

This clone was counted only a few times. V is TRBV3-1 (or the pseudogene TRBV3-2) and J is TRBJ1-1; TRBD1 might be the D (5 bases). Trimming pared 4 bases from V and 4 bases from J, leaving 13 bases between. In germline, CDR1 is LGHDT, CDR2 YNNKEL (reference sequence). The length of the CDR3 is 14 residues. The CDR3 spells CASSRGGSPTEAFF. CDR3 in DNA: TGTGCCAGCAGCCGGGGGGGGTCCCCCACTGAAGCTTTCTTT.

This clone was found a few times. The V and J genes are TRBV6-2 or TRBV6-3 and TRBJ1-1; weak D call: TRBD1 (6 bases). This CDR3 spans 14 amino acids. Germline values: CDR1 MNHEY, CDR2 SVGEGT. Trimming stripped 5 bases from V and 3 bases from J, with 13 bases between. The CDR3 loop reads CASSGDIPYTEAFF. In nucleotides, the CDR3 is TGTGCCAGCAGTGGGGACATACCATACACTGAAGCTTTCTTT.

This clone appeared once. CDR3 protein: CASSSRAGTSVYEQYF. In DNA, the CDR3 is TGTGCCAGCAGCTCGCGGGCCGGGACTAGCGTGTACGAGCAGTACTTC. V and J are TRBV5-4 and TRBJ2-7, with 10 bases matching TRBD2. V was clipped by 3 bases and J by 4 bases; unmatched bases: 10. This CDR3 has 16 residues. Germline V lookup: CDR1 SGHNT, CDR2 YYREEE (reference sequence).

CDR3 loop: CASSQNGGVYNEQFF. Written as DNA, the CDR3 is TGTGCCAGCAGCCAAAATGGGGGGGTTTACAATGAGCAGTTCTTC. This rearrangement joins TRBV4-2 to TRBJ2-1; 7 positions match TRBD2. V dropped 2 bases and J dropped 4; count of bases not matched to a gene: 5. Germline-derived CDR1 and CDR2 are LGHNA and YNFKEQ. The CDR3 length is 15 residues.

The rearrangement uses TRBV21-1 and TRBJ2-2; the table assigns TRBD2, which was not confirmed against the DNA. TRBV21-1 constitutes a pseudogene. The CDR3 is 16 residues long. In DNA, the CDR3 is TGTGCCAGCATCAAGATCCGGGTCCAGAACACCGGGGAGCTGTTTTTT. Amino acids: CASIKIRVQNTGELFF.

This chain links TRBV5-6 with TRBJ1-2; D is undetermined. V was cut by 0 bases and J by 4 bases, with 13 bases left in between. From germline, CDR1 is SGHDT and CDR2 YYEEEE. CDR3 length: 15 amino acids. CDR3 amino acids: CASSLGGSPTYGYTF. CDR3 bases: TGTGCCAGCAGCTTGGGAGGGTCCCCTACCTATGGCTACACCTTC.

This rearrangement joins TRBV3-1 (or the pseudogene TRBV3-2) to TRBJ2-5; TRBD2 matches at 14 bases. The CDR3 loop spans 18 amino acids. J was trimmed by 4 bases and V by 4 bases; bases with no gene match: 11. Germline loops: CDR1 LGHDT, CDR2 YNNKEL (reference sequence). The CDR3, as DNA: TGTGCCAGCAGCCCCGGGACTAGCGGGAGTGACCCCCGAGAGACCCAGTACTTC. Protein: CASSPGTSGSDPRETQYF.

The J gene is TRBJ1-6, the V gene TRBV5-6; 8 bases map to TRBD1. The CDR3 sequence is 18 residues long. Losses at the gene ends were 3 bases for V and 0 bases for J; bases not matched to a gene: 8. Germline V gives CDR1 SGHDT, CDR2 YYEEEE. Here the CDR3 DNA reads TGTGCCAGCAGCTCATTCTTTACAGGGGGCTCCTATAATTCACCCCTCCACTTT. It codes for CASSSFFTGGSYNSPLHF.

This clone came up a few times. The chain carries TRBV7-2 and TRBJ2-7, with D possibly being TRBD2 (5 bases). V lost 1 base to trimming and J lost 0 bases, with 10 bases between them. Germline CDR1 is SGHTA and CDR2 is FQGNSA. The CDR3 is made up of 15 amino acids. The CDR3 protein is CASSLVGISSYEQYF. The CDR3 DNA reads as TGTGCCAGCAGCTTAGTCGGGATAAGCTCCTACGAGCAGTACTTC.

This sequence joins TRBV15 and TRBJ2-7; 9 bases line up with TRBD1. Germline V gene sequence: CDR1 LNHNV, CDR2 YYDKDF (reference sequence). CDR3 length: 14 residues. V lost 3 bases and J lost 2; bases outside the gene matches: 2. The CDR3 DNA sequence: TGTGCCACCAGCAGGGACAGGGGTACCTACGAGCAGTACTTC. It encodes CATSRDRGTYEQYF.

As DNA, the CDR3 is TGTGCCAGCAGGGTGGGGCTACAGGGAGAGACCCAGTACTTC. It yields the protein CASRVGLQGETQYF. The chain employs TRBV27 and TRBJ2-5, with D possibly matching TRBD1 (6 bases). The germline CDR1 and CDR2 sequences are MNHEY and SMNVEV (reference sequence). This CDR3 comprises 14 residues. Trimming stripped 6 bases from V and 4 bases from J, with 15 bases between.